A selection of T cell receptor beta chains follows, all from one sample in a study of control samples from healthy donors and cancer patients. Data came from immunoSEQ multiplex PCR; TCRdb stores just in-frame clones and leaves some out. Among more than 100,000 clones listed, approximately 90% were seen once. What was sequenced was PBMCs. These receptors were taken from a man aged 55 to 70 with lung cancer. Each CDR3 is given with its conserved first and last residue. The D gene is left open where the match is weak. Clone size is given for some rows only: seen once, a few or many times, or a class if the clone is expanded.

j_call | clone_size | d_call | v_call | cdr3_nt | cdr3_aa
TRBJ1-3 | - | - | TRBV27 | TGTGCCAGCAGTTTGTCAGGTTTGGCTGGAAACACCATATATTTT | CASSLSGLAGNTIYF
TRBJ1-1 | - | TRBD1 | TRBV27 | TGTGCCAGCAGTTCAGTGACAGGGAGCACTGAAGCTTTCTTT | CASSSVTGSTEAFF
TRBJ2-7 | few | TRBD1 | TRBV5-1 | TGCGCCAGCAGCTTGGGTCGGGACAGGGGATGGTACGAGCAGTACTTC | CASSLGRDRGWYEQYF
TRBJ1-1 | - | - | TRBV5-1 | TGCGCCAGCAGCTTGACCTTGACAGTCTCTGAAGCTTTCTTT | CASSLTLTVSEAFF
TRBJ1-1 | - | - | TRBV15 | TGTGCCACCAGCAGAGCTTCCCTCACTGAAGCTTTCTTT | CATSRASLTEAFF
TRBJ2-4 | - | - | TRBV7-2 | TGTGCCAGCAGCCAGAAAACTAGCTCCGGAAACATTCAGTACTTC | CASSQKTSSGNIQYF
TRBJ2-3 | - | - | TRBV5-1 | TGCGCCAGCAGCCCCGGACAGTGGGACTCCGATACGCAGTATTTT | CASSPGQWDSDTQYF
TRBJ1-4 | - | - | TRBV9 | TGTGCCAGCAGCGTAGCTACGGAGAGACGGGCTAATGAAAAACTGTTTTTT | CASSVATERRANEKLFF
TRBJ1-5 | - | - | TRBV18 | TGTGCCAGCTCACCTAACCCTCCTTCACAAGGTTCCAATCAGCCCCAGCATTTT | CASSPNPPSQGSNQPQHF
TRBJ2-3 | - | - | TRBV7-6 | TGTGCCAGCAGCTTACCCTCGTCTAGAACTGCCTCGGGATCAACAGATACGCAGTATTTT | CASSLPSSRTASGSTDTQYF
TRBJ2-1 | - | - | TRBV10-2 | TGCGCCAGCAGTGACCCGTCTAGATTCCCTTACAATGAGCAGTTCTTC | CASSDPSRFPYNEQFF
TRBJ1-4 | - | - | TRBV18 | TGTGCCAGCTCACCAGCTGCAGACAGGACTGCAACTAATGAAAAACTGTTTTTT | CASSPAADRTATNEKLFF
TRBJ1-1 | - | - | TRBV6-6 | TGTGCCAGCAGGTTTCTACAGGGGAACACTGAAGCTTTCTTT | CASRFLQGNTEAFF
TRBJ2-1 | - | TRBD2 | TRBV24-1 | TGTGCCACCAGTGATTCAGGCCTAGCGGGGGCTCATTCCTCCTACAATGAGCAGTTCTTC | CATSDSGLAGAHSSYNEQFF
TRBJ1-6 | - | TRBD1 | TRBV9 | TGTGCCAGCAGCCCACGGACAGGGATAGGTAATTCACCCCTCCACTTT | CASSPRTGIGNSPLHF
TRBJ2-1 | - | TRBD1 | TRBV24-1 | TGTGCCCAGGACAGGGTGGGCAATGAGCAGTTCTTC | CAQDRVGNEQFF
TRBJ2-6 | - | - | TRBV14 | TGTGCCAGCGCCCAGTCTGGGGCCAACGTCCTGACTTTC | CASAQSGANVLTF
TRBJ2-5 | - | TRBD2 | TRBV29-1 | TGCAGCGCGTTGACTAGCGGTAGAGAGACCCAGTACTTC | CSALTSGRETQYF
TRBJ1-1 | - | - | TRBV7-8 | TGTGCCAGCAGCGCAGGGACATGGTCAGGGGCAAGGAGTACGGCTGAAGCTTTCTTT | CASSAGTWSGARSTAEAFF
TRBJ1-1 | - | TRBD1 | TRBV6-6 | TGTGCCAGCAGTTACGGACAGGGTTGGGGCACTGAAGCTTTCTTT | CASSYGQGWGTEAFF
TRBJ1-1 | few | - | TRBV3-1/TRBV3-2 | TGTGCCAGCAGCCAAGAGTCGGGCCTGAACACTGAAGCTTTCTTT | CASSQESGLNTEAFF
TRBJ2-1 | - | TRBD1 | TRBV9 | TGTGCCAGCAGCCCCAGAGAGACAGGGGCTCTCTACAATGAGCAGTTCTTC | CASSPRETGALYNEQFF
TRBJ1-5 | - | TRBD1 | TRBV5-3 | TGTGCCAGAAGCGTGGGCGGACAGGGAATCCGCAATGGCAATCAGCCCCAGCATTTT | CARSVGGQGIRNGNQPQHF
TRBJ2-3 | - | TRBD2 | TRBV7-2 | TGTGCCAGCAGCTTTAGCCTAGCGGGAGATACGCAGTATTTT | CASSFSLAGDTQYF
TRBJ1-2 | few | - | TRBV29-1 | TGCAGCGTTGAGCGACAGGTCATCTATGGCTACACCTTC | CSVERQVIYGYTF
TRBJ1-6 | - | - | TRBV6-6 | TGTGCCAGCAGTCCGGGAGGGGTTCGATCACCCCTCCACTTT | CASSPGGVRSPLHF
TRBJ2-7 | - | TRBD1 | TRBV27 | TGTGCCAGCAGCTTACGACAGGGGGCCTACGAGCAGTACTTC | CASSLRQGAYEQYF
TRBJ1-2 | - | - | TRBV3-1/TRBV3-2 | TGTGCCAGCAGCCAAGATCTGGGGGGTGGCTACACCTTC | CASSQDLGGGYTF
TRBJ2-1 | - | - | TRBV5-8 | TGTGCCAGCAGCTTGATCAGGGAGATGTACAATGAGCAGTTCTTC | CASSLIREMYNEQFF
TRBJ1-1 | - | - | TRBV7-6 | TGTGCCAGCAGCTTCTCTCCGGGGGCCAACACTGAAGCTTTCTTT | CASSFSPGANTEAFF
TRBJ2-3 | - | TRBD2 | TRBV7-2 | TGTGCCAGCAGCTGGACGGGGGGGCTCAGGGATACGCAGTATTTT | CASSWTGGLRDTQYF
TRBJ1-4 | - | - | TRBV7-9 | TGTGCCAGCAGCTTATCACGCGGAGGGGAAAAACTGTTTTTT | CASSLSRGGEKLFF
TRBJ2-4 | - | - | TRBV27 | TGTGCCAGCGGGGACTTACTAGCCAAAAACATTCAGTACTTC | CASGDLLAKNIQYF
TRBJ2-2 | - | TRBD2 | TRBV6-6 | TGTGCCAGCAGTTACAACCGGCGGGGGGTCACCGGGGAGCTGTTTTTT | CASSYNRRGVTGELFF
TRBJ1-1 | - | - | TRBV18 | TGTGCCAGCTCACTTAACGACAGAAACACTGAAGCTTTCTTT | CASSLNDRNTEAFF
TRBJ2-3 | - | TRBD2 | TRBV4-2 | TGTGCCAGCAGCCAAGATTGGCTGGACCAAGCGGGGGTCTACACAGATACGCAGTATTTT | CASSQDWLDQAGVYTDTQYF
TRBJ1-5 | - | - | TRBV7-2 | TGTGCCAGCAGCTTAGCTGGGGGGATGAACAATCAGCCCCAGCATTTT | CASSLAGGMNNQPQHF